This T cell receptor beta chain was captured in a study of pediatric ulcerative colitis. Before the diagnostic colonoscopy, ulcerative colitis patients were free of immunosuppressive medication. From germline, CDR1 is LNHNV and CDR2 YYDKDF (reference sequence). Trimming left V 3 bases short and J 7 bases short, with 10 bases between. The CDR3 has 13 residues. Clones were read by immunoSEQ multiplex PCR, and TCRdb kept only the in-frame ones, dropping some. The data hold roughly 64,000 clones, with roughly 90% observed a single time. Material: blood. V usage is TRBV15 and J usage is TRBJ1-5; possible D gene TRBD1, 5 bases. This TCR was recovered from a boy aged 5-17 years with severe ulcerative colitis. In DNA, the CDR3 is TGTGCCACCAGCAGGGCAGGGATCCAGCCCCAGCATTTT. Translation gives CATSRAGIQPQHF.